The 23 T cell receptor beta chains below all came from one sample that was sequenced in a study of T cell repertoires and HLA-DP antigens. After roughly 15 days, CD4+ cells were restimulated 20 to 30 h with the same allogeneic DPB1. HeLa stimulator cells carried retrovirally transduced HLA-DPA1/DPB1, HLA-DM, invariant chain and CD80. Only in-frame clones appear in the TCRdb table, and some are missing; sequencing was by immunoSEQ multiplex PCR. Of 2,000 to 2,500 clones listed, about 78% are singletons. The specimen was CD137- CD4+ T cells from cultured PBMCs. These receptors were taken from a woman between 18 and 29 years old in good health and CMV-seronegative.

This clone was counted a single time. The chain recombines TRBV19 with TRBJ2-5; TRBD2 agrees at 14 bases. With V trimmed by 3 bases and J by 1 base, 7 bases remained unmatched. The CDR3 spans 18 residues. Looked up from germline, CDR1 is LNHDA and CDR2 is SQIVND (reference sequence). In DNA, the CDR3 is TGTGCCAGTAGTATGAGAAGACTAGCGGGAGGGATCCAAGAGACCCAGTACTTC. This encodes CASSMRRLAGGIQETQYF.

This sequence joins TRBV6-5 and TRBJ1-4; D is unclear. Trimming took 2 bases from V and 7 from J, leaving 14 bases between them. From germline, CDR1 is MNHEY and CDR2 SVGAGI. The CDR3 length is 15 residues. CDR3 DNA sequence: TGTGCCAGCAGTTACCTTTGGGCCCGAACTGAAAAACTGTTTTTT. This encodes CASSYLWARTEKLFF.

The rearrangement uses TRBV11-3 and TRBJ2-5, with D tentatively TRBD1 (6 bases). CDR3 length: 15 amino acids. In germline, CDR1 is SGHNT, CDR2 YENEEA. V was cut by 5 bases and J by 5 bases, with 18 bases left in between. Here the CDR3 reads CASSPGTRLGETQYF. CDR3 bases: TGTGCCAGCAGCCCCGGGACACGGTTGGGGGAGACCCAGTACTTC.

The chain recombines TRBV7-9 with TRBJ2-3, with 8 nucleotides matching TRBD1. Germline V gene data show CDR1 as SEHNR and CDR2 as FQNEAQ (reference sequence). V lost 2 bases to trimming and J lost 4 bases; unmatched junction nucleotides: 5. The CDR3 is 15 residues long. The CDR3: CASSLTGQGADTQYF. The DNA for the CDR3 is TGTGCCAGCAGCTTAACAGGACAGGGCGCAGATACGCAGTATTTT.

This clone was counted between two and nine times. The chain is built from TRBV4-2 and TRBJ2-3, with 12 bases that match TRBD2. Trimming at V came to 0 bases and at J to 10 bases, leaving 11 bases not matched to a gene. The germline gives CDR1 LGHNA, CDR2 YNFKEQ. The CDR3 contains 17 residues. The CDR3 DNA sequence: TGTGCCAGCAGCCAAGATCTCCCGACTAGCGGGAGATCGGCGCAGTATTTT. It translates to CASSQDLPTSGRSAQYF.

The V and J genes are TRBV7-9 and TRBJ1-1; D is unresolved. From germline, CDR1 is SEHNR and CDR2 FQNEAQ (reference sequence). V lost 3 bases to trimming and J lost 1 base, with 6 bases between them. The CDR3 covers 13 residues. The CDR3 spells CASSLPGNTEAFF. The CDR3 nucleotides read TGTGCCAGCAGCTTGCCAGGGAACACTGAAGCTTTCTTT.

The chain uses TRBV18 and TRBJ2-1, with D perhaps being TRBD1 or TRBD2 (5 bases each). The CDR3 contains 15 residues. Trimming removed 5 bases from V and 6 bases from J, with 17 bases in between. Germline CDR1 KGHSH, CDR2 LQKENI. CDR3 nucleotides: TGTGCCAGCTCATCCGGGACCTTCCTGATCAATGAGCAGTTCTTC. It yields the protein CASSSGTFLINEQFF.

This clone was seen just once. This sequence joins TRBV7-9 and TRBJ1-4; D might be TRBD1 (6 bases). V was pared by 7 bases and J by 0 bases, with 12 bases between. The CDR3 sequence is 15 residues long. Germline values: CDR1 SEHNR, CDR2 FQNEAQ (reference sequence). The CDR3 DNA reads TGTGCCAGCACTTACAGACAGGCAACTAATGAAAAACTGTTTTTT. This codes for CASTYRQATNEKLFF.

This clone was seen a handful of times. The genes are TRBV2 and TRBJ1-5, with a possible D match to TRBD1 (6 bases). CDR1 and CDR2 (germline): SNHLY, FYNNEI. V dropped 7 bases and J dropped 4 bases, with 17 bases sitting between them. CDR3 length: 15 residues. CDR3 DNA sequence: TGTGCCAGCACCAACAGGGTTGGCTCTAATCAGCCCCAGCATTTT. Amino acids: CASTNRVGSNQPQHF.

The V gene is TRBV11-2, the J gene TRBJ1-3; 7 nucleotides align to TRBD1. V was pared by 5 bases and J by 0 bases, with 13 bases of the junction left unmatched. Germline assignment: CDR1 SGHAT and CDR2 FQNNGV. The CDR3 consists of 18 residues. Written as DNA, the CDR3 is TGTGCCAGCAGCCCCATCCGACAGGGCCCCCTCTCTGGAAACACCATATATTTT. This gives the protein CASSPIRQGPLSGNTIYF.

This chain links TRBV7-3 with TRBJ2-5, with 9 bases lining up with TRBD2. There are 13 residues in the CDR3. Per the germline V gene, CDR1 is SGHTA and CDR2 is FQGTGA. The V segment lost 5 bases and the J segment 9 bases; nucleotides outside the gene matches: 7. CDR3 loop: CASSRTSETAQYF. In DNA form, the CDR3 reads TGTGCCAGCAGCCGGACTAGCGAAACGGCCCAGTACTTC.

V gene TRBV21-1 combines with J gene TRBJ1-4; TRBD1 was called by the table and not checked on the DNA. TRBV21-1 is labeled a pseudogene. The CDR3 length is 17 residues. CDR3 nucleotide sequence: TGTGCCAGCAGCTCCTTCGGGACAGGGCACTCTAATGAAAAACTGTTTTTT. This codes for CASSSFGTGHSNEKLFF.

This rearrangement joins TRBV7-3 to TRBJ2-2; D not resolved. This CDR3 region has 16 residues. Trimming pared 5 bases from V and 0 bases from J, leaving 13 bases between. The germline V gene encodes CDR1 SGHTA and CDR2 FQGTGA. In DNA, the CDR3 is TGTGCCAGCAGCGTAGGCCCTATTTCGAACACCGGGGAGCTGTTTTTT. Encoded protein: CASSVGPISNTGELFF.

The rearrangement uses TRBV7-9 and TRBJ1-2, with D hard to call. V lost 5 bases, J lost 2 bases, and 12 bases lay in between. There are 14 residues in the CDR3. Germline CDR1 and CDR2: SEHNR and FQNEAQ (reference sequence). CDR3 DNA sequence: TGTGCCAGCAGCCCGAAAGGAGAGAACTATGGCTACACCTTC. Amino acid sequence: CASSPKGENYGYTF.

CDR3 sequence (DNA): TGCGCCAGCAGCCCCCCCCGGGCGGTTGAAGCTTTCTTT. Translation: CASSPPRAVEAFF. This chain connects TRBV23-1 to TRBJ1-1; D gene ambiguous. TRBV23-1 is classed as an ORF, of uncertain function. With 6 bases removed from V and 7 bases from J, the gap between germline ends came to 15 bases. The CDR3 spans 13 residues.

V is TRBV7-9 and J is TRBJ2-2; no clear D. This CDR3 contains 15 residues. From germline, CDR1 is SEHNR and CDR2 FQNEAQ (reference sequence). V lost 4 bases, J lost 1 base, and 10 bases lay in between. Here the CDR3 reads CASSSPERNTGELFF. Here the CDR3 DNA reads TGTGCCAGCAGCTCCCCAGAGCGGAACACCGGGGAGCTGTTTTTT.

The chain couples TRBV7-3 to TRBJ2-3, with D possibly being TRBD1 (5 bases). V lost 0 bases to trimming and J lost 4 bases, with 8 bases between them. The germline V gene encodes CDR1 SGHTA and CDR2 FQGTGA. The CDR3 has 14 residues. CDR3 protein: CASSLTLQADTQYF. As DNA, the CDR3 is TGTGCCAGCAGCTTAACCCTACAGGCAGATACGCAGTATTTT.

The gene calls are TRBV5-1 and TRBJ2-7, with 11 nucleotides matching TRBD2. The J segment lost 0 bases and the V segment lost 3 bases, leaving 11 bases of the junction unmatched. The CDR3 has 18 amino acids. Per germline, CDR1 SGHRS and CDR2 YFSETQ. The CDR3 coding sequence is TGCGCCAGCAGCTGGGGACTAGCGGAGAGGGCATTCTCCTACGAGCAGTACTTC. Translating it yields CASSWGLAERAFSYEQYF.

This sequence joins TRBV5-1 and TRBJ2-2; D unresolved. The ends were cut back, 5 bases at V and 5 bases at J, with 13 bases in the middle. Germline V gene data show CDR1 as SGHRS and CDR2 as YFSETQ. This CDR3 has 14 residues. In DNA, the CDR3 is TGCGCCAGCAGGCCAATTCGTCAGACCGGGGAGCTGTTTTTT. Residues: CASRPIRQTGELFF.

The CDR3 spells CASSLITSYNEQFF. The DNA of the CDR3 is TGTGCCAGCAGCCTCATCACCTCCTACAATGAGCAGTTCTTC. The J gene is TRBJ2-1, the V gene TRBV7-2; D gene ambiguous. V was clipped by 5 bases and J by 0 bases, with 8 bases between them. This CDR3 contains 14 residues. Germline assignment: CDR1 SGHTA and CDR2 FQGNSA.

This clone was counted a few times. The chain links TRBV7-8 to TRBJ2-3, with a possible D match to TRBD2 (7 bases). CDR3 length equals 15 residues. Trimming cost V 5 bases and J 2 bases, with 14 bases left between them. Germline V gives CDR1 SGHVS, CDR2 FQNEAQ. CDR3 DNA: TGTGCCAGCAGCCCCAGGGGACTAATCACAGATACGCAGTATTTT. Residues: CASSPRGLITDTQYF.

The genes are TRBV5-4 and TRBJ1-3; 9 bases align to TRBD1. In germline, CDR1 is SGHNT, CDR2 YYREEE (reference sequence). Unmatched junction bases numbered 4, after V lost 4 bases and J lost 2 bases. The CDR3 totals 15 residues. The CDR3 DNA is TGTGCCAGCAGCCGGGGACAGGGTGCTGGAAACACCATATATTTT. Encoded protein: CASSRGQGAGNTIYF.

The chain uses TRBV11-2 and TRBJ1-2; 7 positions agree with TRBD1. This CDR3 is built from 15 residues. Germline lookup yields CDR1 SGHAT and CDR2 FQNNGV. After removal of 4 bases from V and 4 bases from J, the junction contained 9 bases not matched to a gene. CDR3 in amino acids: CASSSLTGPFYGYTF. CDR3 bases: TGTGCCAGCAGCTCGTTGACAGGGCCTTTCTATGGCTACACCTTC.